The sequence of this TCR beta chain was determined in a study of patients and donors after allogeneic stem cell transplantation. Germline V gene lookup returns CDR1 KGHSH and CDR2 LQKENI. The CDR3 has 16 residues. The ends lost 4 bases at V and 1 base at J; junction bases unmatched: 6. This clonotype was detected many times. Each CDR3 protein gets one entry after TCRdb re-called the RT-PCR reads with MiXCR. The sample has more than 75,000 distinct CDR3 sequences, 4% to 5% seen once. The TCR sequence derives from a human donor who was either an allogeneic HSCT recipient or a stem cell or donor lymphocyte infusion donor (not recorded which). It is not recorded whose cells these are; they may come from a transplant donor. This chain links TRBV18 with TRBJ2-1; 8 bases map to TRBD2. Sequencing input: blood, either unsorted or a sorted T cell fraction (not recorded which). CDR3 in DNA: TGTGCCAGCTCACTCACGTTAGCGGGGTCCTACAATGAGCAGTTCTTC. Protein sequence: CASSLTLAGSYNEQFF.